Included here is one T cell receptor (beta chain) sequence, with context. Its antigen target is currently unknown. No base qualities exist here, and no much larger clone lies one base off it. The data belong to a study of identical twins (dated by TCRdb to the mid-2010s). Turning to the overall study: The study deep-sequenced TCR alpha and beta repertoires from monozygotic twins, unrelated adults of various ages and cord blood to test whether fetal clonotypes persist. Replicate twin experiments were performed at different times using different library preparation protocols to rule out contamination.

The full study reports these points: In monozygotic twins, out-of-frame TCR alpha sharing was systematically underestimated by recombination models, although the models agreed with sharing between unrelated individuals. Because the same donors could not be followed over many years, conclusions were based on cross-sectional statistical analysis. Out-of-frame TCR alpha sequences shared between twins showed an excess of low generation-probability sequences compared with coincidental sharing between unrelated individuals. Invariant T cells such as MAIT and iNKT could partly confound zero-insertion analyses, although diverse VJ usage argued against such confounding for most clonotypes. Fewer insertions were carried by abundant cord blood beta clonotypes, a similar but weaker trend appeared in young adult naive repertoires, and no such trend appeared in memory repertoires. The excess sharing between twins in beta out-of-frame sequences was weaker because fewer shared sequences reduced the signal-to-noise ratio.

Only healthy Caucasian donors were included. Three pairs of female monozygotic twins, all aged roughly 18 to 29 years, were included in the twin cohort. The RNA used for TCR libraries was isolated from peripheral blood mononuclear cells. Receptor amplification or capture employed 5' RACE. TCRdb shows the sequencer as Illumina HiSeq 2000. Template switching introduced a universal primer binding site; the final cDNA contained a unique molecular identifier, enabling accurate counting of TCR cDNA molecules. First-strand cDNA for TCR alpha and beta chains was synthesized from specific primers in the conserved constant-segment region. Each cDNA library was double barcoded, with a SMART-Mk sample barcode plus Illumina barcodes, to control for contamination. TruSeq adapter sequences, together with Illumina sample barcodes, were added in two successive PCR steps. TCR alpha and beta cDNA libraries were sequenced on the Illumina HiSeq platform with custom primers. On the study's bioinformatics: Raw reads were processed with MiGEC to extract unique molecular identifiers, and MiXCR was used to determine CDR3 positions. Recombination models were inferred per individual with the repgenHMM and IGoR tools using an EM algorithm. The analysis of shared clonotypes was done with the tcR package in R, with sharing normalized by the product of cloneset sizes. Out-of-frame nonproductive sequences were analyzed to study raw recombination free of thymic and clonal selection effects. Using fastp at Q25 and MiXCR, TCRdb reprocessed the public reads and kept productive beta chains. Records with the same CDR3 protein are collapsed into one entry carrying the most frequent genes and DNA. TCRdb, rather than the study authors, made the V and J calls. In all, the sample holds some 690,000 distinct CDR3 sequences, and less than 25% of those were seen once. The ten most abundant clones make up over 4% of the sample.

The same sample was also studied in work on T cells expressing NK-cell markers. The other study reports the following: Eight or nine donors provided sorted CD3+CD56+NKG2C+, CD3+CD56+NKG2C- and CD3+CD56-NKG2C+ T-cell subsets, whose TCR beta-chain repertoires were profiled. Seven of the eight sequenced donors were HCMV-seropositive and one was HCMV-seronegative. In several experiments an anti-gammadeltaTCR antibody was added to restrict sorting to alphabetaTCR-expressing T cells. In more than five donors, the dominant CD3+CD56+NKG2C+ clonotypes were found to rank among the top 10 CD8+ clonotypes and to make up about 1.0-7.5% of CD8+ T cells. Those dominant clonotypes were again the most abundant among CD3+CD56-NKG2C+ cells in a handful of donors, at about 28.3-65%. Whether the expanded NKG2C-expressing T cell clones were specific for HCMV antigens remained unclear. All eight donors whose samples were sequenced were randomly selected healthy volunteers, three of them men and five women. A commercial ELISA kit detecting HCMV-specific IgG in serum was used to determine HCMV serostatus. For several donors, unsorted PBMC were also used to sequence bulk peripheral blood T-cell repertoires. Reads were demultiplexed and grouped by UMI with MIGEC, and clonotypes were assembled and quantified with MiTCR. To exclude erroneous sequences, any TCR cDNA sequence not supported by at least two reads was discarded. The tcR package was used for downstream repertoire analysis, with clonotypes matched between fractions based on CDR3 nucleotide sequence plus V segment. VDJmatch was used to annotate antigen specificity against VDJdb, with one amino acid substitution in CDR3 allowed.

Sequenced input: PBMCs. This receptor was obtained from a woman aged 18-29 years in good health.

The nucleotide sequence reads as follows: TGTGCCAGCATAAGAACGCGACTCTCTGGGGCCAACGTCCTGACTTTC. It encodes CASIRTRLSGANVLTF. This chain is built from TRBV7-9 and TRBJ2-6; confidence is insufficient to name the D gene. The CDR3 runs 16 residues from the cysteine to the phenylalanine. Of the read, only the CDR3 DNA is kept; its 48 bases are in frame from base 1. As encoded in the germline V gene (reference sequence), CDR1 is SEHNR while CDR2 is FQNEAQ. The germline ends are 13 bases apart after V is trimmed by 7 bases and J by 0 bases.